These 25 T cell receptor beta chains were all obtained from the same sample, sequenced in a study of blood T cell repertoires in COVID-19. TCRdb's table, derived via immunoSEQ multiplex PCR, lists solely in-frame clones and lacks some. This sample has around 68,000 clones; roughly three quarters occur once, and the top ten carry around a tenth. Sequencing was carried out using peripheral blood. The receptors originated from a human donor in a cohort sampled during active COVID-19.

J is TRBJ1-4 and V is TRBV11-2; TRBD1 matches at 7 bases. Germline trimming cut 5 bases from V and 7 bases from J; bases unmatched to any gene: 13. The CDR3 totals 16 residues. The germline V gene encodes CDR1 SGHAT and CDR2 FQNNGV. CDR3 bases: TGTGCCAGCAGCCCAAGTGGTGGGACAGTCCGTGAAAAACTGTTTTTT. Translated: CASSPSGGTVREKLFF.

This chain uses TRBV11-2 with TRBJ2-7; D is perhaps TRBD2 (6 bases). The CDR3 loop spans 15 amino acids. V gave up 6 bases and J gave up 2 bases, with 17 bases separating them. Germline CDR1 SGHAT, CDR2 FQNNGV. CDR3 residues: CASRRSGTRTYEQYF. In DNA, the CDR3 is TGTGCCAGCAGACGGTCCGGGACTCGGACCTACGAGCAGTACTTC.

The chain carries TRBV28 and TRBJ2-7; 7 bases fit TRBD1. The CDR3 consists of 14 residues. Germline loops: CDR1 MDHEN, CDR2 SYDVKM. Germline trimming cut 3 bases from V and 5 bases from J; bases unmatched to any gene: 7. CDR3 amino acids: CASSFFDRANEQYF. CDR3 in DNA: TGTGCCAGCAGTTTTTTCGACAGGGCTAACGAGCAGTACTTC. Complete variable domain (other parts from reference TRBV28 and TRBJ2-7): DVKVTQSSRYLVKRTGEKVFLECVQDMDHENMFWYRQDPGLGLRLIYFSYDVKMKEKGDIPEGYSVSREKKERFSLILESASTNQTSMYLCASSFFDRANEQYFGPGTRLTVT.

The rearrangement joins TRBV2 to TRBJ2-2; a weak D match, TRBD2 (6 bases). This CDR3 is built from 15 residues. Germline V CDR1 and CDR2: SNHLY, FYNNEI. The V gene lost 7 bases and the J gene lost 4 bases, with 16 bases spanning the gap. This chain's CDR3 is CASIQGRDSTGELFF. DNA of the CDR3: TGTGCCAGCATTCAGGGACGGGACTCCACCGGGGAGCTGTTTTTT.

The chain couples TRBV5-4 to TRBJ2-7, with TRBD2 identical over 10 bases. Trimming cost V 4 bases and J 4 bases; bases outside gene matches: 8. This CDR3 comprises 15 residues. CDR1 is SGHNT and CDR2 is YYREEE in the germline V gene (reference sequence). This CDR3 reads CASSPGLADAYEQYF. The CDR3 DNA follows: TGTGCCAGCAGCCCAGGACTAGCGGACGCTTACGAGCAGTACTTC.

In the case of this clone: The same CDR3 arises from other DNA sequences in this sample as well. The V call is TRBV30, the J call TRBJ2-7; D perhaps matches TRBD1 (6 bases). CDR1 is GTSNPN, CDR2 SVGIG, per germline (reference sequence). V lost 5 bases and J lost 3, with 8 bases in between. The CDR3 length is 11 residues. CDR3 protein: CAWSRGYEQYF. DNA for the CDR3: TGTGCCTGGTCCAGGGGCTACGAGCAGTACTTC. The full variable domain, its missing parts supplied by reference TRBV30 and TRBJ2-7, is SQTIHQWPATLVQPVGSPLSLECTVEGTSNPNLYWYRQAAGRGLQLLFYSVGIGQISSEVPQNLSASRPQDRQFILSSKKLLLSDSGFYLCAWSRGYEQYFGPGTRLTVT.

The chain joins TRBV5-1 to TRBJ1-4; D gene unclear. V gave up 0 bases and J gave up 7 bases, with 7 bases separating them. The germline gives CDR1 SGHRS, CDR2 YFSETQ. The CDR3 is made up of 13 amino acids. CDR3 amino acids: CASSLGLGEKLFF. The CDR3 region has the DNA TGCGCCAGCAGCTTGGGACTGGGTGAAAAACTGTTTTTT.

V gene TRBV7-3 combines with J gene TRBJ1-2, with D possibly being TRBD1 (5 bases). This CDR3 contains 15 residues. The germline V and J ends were trimmed by 5 bases and 2 bases, with 15 bases remaining between them. Germline-derived CDR1 and CDR2 are SGHTA and FQGTGA. The CDR3 protein is CASSVGGGTNYGYTF. The CDR3 DNA sequence: TGTGCCAGCAGCGTCGGTGGGGGGACCAACTATGGCTACACCTTC. The full variable domain, rest sourced from reference TRBV7-3 and TRBJ1-2, is GAGVSQTPSNKVTEKGKYVELRCDPISGHTALYWYRQSLGQGPEFLIYFQGTGAADDSGLPNDRFFAVRPEGSVSTLKIQRTERGDSAVYLCASSVGGGTNYGYTFGSGTRLTVV.

The V gene is TRBV18, the J gene TRBJ1-2, with 12 bases that match TRBD1. This CDR3 has 16 amino acids. The germline gives CDR1 KGHSH, CDR2 LQKENI. V shed 3 bases and J 4 bases; nucleotides not matched to a gene: 6. CDR3 residues: CASSPSTGQGAYGYTF. CDR3 coding DNA: TGTGCCAGCTCACCGTCGACGGGACAGGGGGCCTATGGCTACACCTTC.

This chain links TRBV27 with TRBJ1-1; D perhaps matches TRBD1 (6 bases). CDR3 length: 12 amino acids. V lost 7 bases and J 8 bases, leaving 14 bases between the germline ends. Germline CDR1 and CDR2: MNHEY and SMNVEV (reference sequence). The CDR3 sequence: CASTPRGGEAFF. The CDR3 nucleotides read TGTGCCAGCACCCCTAGAGGGGGAGAAGCTTTCTTT.

This chain connects TRBV5-1 to TRBJ2-2, with 9 bases matching TRBD2. Trimming took 2 bases from V and 5 from J; bases not matched to a gene: 4. The CDR3 runs to 15 residues. Germline V gene sequence: CDR1 SGHRS, CDR2 YFSETQ. CDR3 nucleotides: TGCGCCAGCAGCTTATTAACTAGCGGGACCGGGGAGCTGTTTTTT. It is translated as CASSLLTSGTGELFF. The entire variable domain, with the rest obtained from reference TRBV5-1 and TRBJ2-2, is as follows: KAGVTQTPRYLIKTRGQQVTLSCSPISGHRSVSWYQQTPGQGLQFLFEYFSETQRNKGNFPGRFSGRQFSNSRSEMNVSTLELGDSALYLCASSLLTSGTGELFFGEGSRLTVL.

The genes are TRBV4-1 and TRBJ2-3; 7 positions agree with TRBD2. This CDR3 has 17 amino acids. J gave up 0 bases and V 0 bases, and 6 bases lay outside the gene matches. Germline V CDR1 and CDR2: MGHRA, YSYEKL. The CDR3 nucleotides read TGCGCCAGCAGCCAAGATTACCTAGCGGTTAGCACAGATACGCAGTATTTT. It is translated as CASSQDYLAVSTDTQYF.

The V gene is TRBV30, the J gene TRBJ1-1, with D uncertain. Trimming removed 2 bases from V and 6 bases from J, with 13 bases in between. The germline gives CDR1 GTSNPN, CDR2 SVGIG (reference sequence). This CDR3 contains 13 residues. CDR3 sequence (DNA): TGTGCCTGGAGTCCCGACATAGGCGCTGAAGCTTTCTTT. It codes for CAWSPDIGAEAFF.

The chain is built from TRBV6-1 and TRBJ1-2, with 8 bases identical to TRBD1. V shed 0 bases and J 8 bases; nucleotides not matched to a gene: 5. The germline gives CDR1 MNHNS, CDR2 SASEGT. This CDR3 is built from 14 residues. The DNA of the CDR3 is TGTGCCAGCAGTGAAGCCCGGACAGGGAACGGCTACACCTTC. Amino acid sequence: CASSEARTGNGYTF.

V gene TRBV2 combines with J gene TRBJ1-1; 10 bases fit TRBD1. V lost 4 bases, J lost 1 base, and 3 bases stayed unmatched. This CDR3 region has 15 residues. Per the germline V gene, CDR1 is SNHLY and CDR2 is FYNNEI. CDR3 protein: CASSARQGANTEAFF. In DNA, the CDR3 is TGTGCCAGCAGTGCCCGACAGGGGGCGAACACTGAAGCTTTCTTT.

V usage is TRBV7-9 and J usage is TRBJ1-3; the D is unclear. CDR1 is SEHNR, CDR2 FQNEAQ, per germline (reference sequence). Deletions cut 3 bases from V and 4 bases from J, with 4 bases between. The length of the CDR3 is 12 residues. The DNA for the CDR3 is TGTGCCAGCAGCTTCGGGGGAAACACCATATATTTT. It yields the protein CASSFGGNTIYF.

The chain uses TRBV7-9 and TRBJ1-6; no definite D call. Looked up from germline, CDR1 is SEHNR and CDR2 is FQNEAQ (reference sequence). The CDR3 is made up of 12 amino acids. V lost 1 base, J lost 10 bases, and 5 bases lay in between. The CDR3 nucleotides read TGTGCCAGCAGCTTAGGAGCGTCACCCCTCCACTTT. It codes for CASSLGASPLHF. The whole variable domain, remainder taken from reference TRBV7-9 and TRBJ1-6, is DTGVSQNPRHKITKRGQNVTFRCDPISEHNRLYWYRQTLGQGPEFLTYFQNEAQLEKSRLLSDRFSAERPKGSFSTLEIQRTEQGDSAMYLCASSLGASPLHFGNGTRLTVT.

V and J are TRBV9 and TRBJ2-1; D gene ambiguous. Germline CDR1 SGDLS, CDR2 YYNGEE. The CDR3 spans 15 residues. V dropped 0 bases and J dropped 6 bases, with 13 bases sitting between them. CDR3 coding DNA: TGTGCCAGCAGCGTAGGCCCGAGTGCCCTCAATGAGCAGTTCTTC. Residues: CASSVGPSALNEQFF.

The CDR3 protein is CASSSSNIQYF. CDR3 nucleotides: TGTGCCAGCAGCTCTAGCAACATTCAGTACTTC. The V call is TRBV11-2, the J call TRBJ2-4; tentative D call: TRBD2 (5 bases). V was cut by 4 bases and J by 7 bases, with 5 bases left in between. CDR1 and CDR2 from the germline V gene are SGHAT and FQNNGV. The CDR3 sequence is 11 residues long.

The gene calls are TRBV5-1 and TRBJ2-5; 11 bases fit TRBD1. The junction had 8 bases not matched to a gene; V was cut back by 3 bases and J by 4 bases. CDR1 and CDR2 from the germline V gene are SGHRS and YFSETQ. This CDR3 is built from 16 residues. The CDR3 coding sequence is TGCGCCAGCAGCTCAAACCGGGACAGGGGGGTAGAGACCCAGTACTTC. This encodes CASSSNRDRGVETQYF.

The J gene is TRBJ2-3, the V gene TRBV7-3, with a tentative D call TRBD1 (6 bases). CDR3 length: 13 residues. Trimming pared 2 bases from V and 4 bases from J, leaving 7 bases between. Germline values: CDR1 SGHTA, CDR2 FQGTGA. The CDR3 region has the DNA TGTGCCAGCAGCTTACAGGGGTCAGATACGCAGTATTTT. It codes for CASSLQGSDTQYF. Together with reference TRBV7-3 and TRBJ2-3, the CDR3 gives the full variable domain: GAGVSQTPSNKVTEKGKYVELRCDPISGHTALYWYRQSLGQGPEFLIYFQGTGAADDSGLPNDRFFAVRPEGSVSTLKIQRTERGDSAVYLCASSLQGSDTQYFGPGTRLTVL.

V is TRBV6-5 and J is TRBJ1-1; the match to TRBD1 covers 8 bases. This CDR3 contains 15 residues. Losses at the gene ends were 6 bases for V and 7 bases for J; bases not matched to a gene: 13. Germline V gene data show CDR1 as MNHEY and CDR2 as SVGAGI. The CDR3 bases are TGTGCCAGCAGGGCCCTCTCGGACAGGGAAAATGAAGCTTTCTTT. The encoded protein is CASRALSDRENEAFF.

This clone has a count of ten or more. The gene calls are TRBV28 and TRBJ1-5; D gene ambiguous. Germline V CDR1 and CDR2: MDHEN, SYDVKM. Trimming left V 6 bases short and J 7 bases short, with 16 bases between. This CDR3 spans 14 amino acids. CDR3 bases: TGTGCCAGCAGCATACTGACGACGGGACAGCCCCAGCATTTT. It codes for CASSILTTGQPQHF. Variable domain in full (rest from reference TRBV28 and TRBJ1-5): DVKVTQSSRYLVKRTGEKVFLECVQDMDHENMFWYRQDPGLGLRLIYFSYDVKMKEKGDIPEGYSVSREKKERFSLILESASTNQTSMYLCASSILTTGQPQHFGDGTRLSIL.

CDR3 region: CAWSVPRRLAENTGELFF. The CDR3 nucleotides are TGTGCCTGGAGTGTACCCAGGAGACTAGCGGAGAACACCGGGGAGCTGTTTTTT. This sequence joins TRBV30 and TRBJ2-2, with 9 nucleotides matching TRBD2. Losses at the gene ends were 0 bases for V and 1 base for J; bases not matched to a gene: 9. Germline assignment: CDR1 GTSNPN and CDR2 SVGIG (reference sequence). The CDR3 length is 18 residues.

The rearrangement uses TRBV9 and TRBJ2-1, with 7 bases lining up with TRBD2. Germline trimming cut 1 base from V and 7 bases from J; bases unmatched to any gene: 8. From germline, CDR1 is SGDLS and CDR2 YYNGEE. This CDR3 has 15 residues. The DNA for the CDR3 is TGTGCCAGCAGCGTATCCCCTAGCGGAGGTAATGAGCAGTTCTTC. Residues: CASSVSPSGGNEQFF.